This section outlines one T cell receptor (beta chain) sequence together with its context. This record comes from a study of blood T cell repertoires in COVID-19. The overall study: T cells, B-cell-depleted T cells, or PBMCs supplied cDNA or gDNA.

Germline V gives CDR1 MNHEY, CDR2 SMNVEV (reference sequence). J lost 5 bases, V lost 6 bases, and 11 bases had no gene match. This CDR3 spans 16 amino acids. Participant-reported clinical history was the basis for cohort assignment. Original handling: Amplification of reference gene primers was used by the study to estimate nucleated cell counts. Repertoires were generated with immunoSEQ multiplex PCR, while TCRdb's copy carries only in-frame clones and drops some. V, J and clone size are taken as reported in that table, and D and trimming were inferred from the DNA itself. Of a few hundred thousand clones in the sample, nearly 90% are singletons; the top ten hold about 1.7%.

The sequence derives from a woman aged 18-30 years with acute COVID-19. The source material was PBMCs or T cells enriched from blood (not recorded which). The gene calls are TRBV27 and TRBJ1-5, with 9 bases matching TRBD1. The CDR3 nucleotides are TGTGCCAGCAGGCCCTACACAGGGGGCTGGGATCAGCCCCAGCATTTT. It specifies CASRPYTGGWDQPQHF.